The entry that follows covers one T cell receptor beta chain sequence. Its antigen is as yet unknown. This sample's time point: persistent/refractory GD, antithyroid drugs over 5 years with positive TRAb. PBMC RNA served as the TCR library source. V lost 4 bases to trimming and J lost 5 bases, with 12 bases between them. The CDR3 totals 14 residues. This record comes from a study of regulatory T cells in long-lasting Graves disease. Whole-study findings and limits: Sampling was limited to peripheral blood rather than thyroid tissue.

With iRepertoire HTBI primers and Arm-PCR of CDR3 regions, TCR beta libraries were built. TCRdb called the multiplex PCR reads again in MiXCR, with one record for every CDR3 protein. The sample includes 650,000 to 850,000 distinct CDR3 sequences, about 32% of them seen just once. This chain links TRBV12-3 or TRBV12-4 with TRBJ1-3, with D perhaps TRBD1 (6 bases). Sequences were derived from peripheral blood mononuclear cells (PBMCs), sampled when the disease was refractory, from a patient treated with antithyroid drugs. This clonotype originated in a female donor with Graves disease. CDR3 sequence reads: CASSSQGFRNTIYF. CDR3 sequence (DNA): TGTGCCAGCAGTTCTCAGGGGTTCCGAAACACCATATATTTT.